The 15 T cell receptor beta chains listed next were all sequenced from one sample in a study of blood T cell repertoires in COVID-19. TCRdb's table, derived via immunoSEQ multiplex PCR, lists solely in-frame clones and lacks some. Counted here are about 200,000 clones, 89% occurring once; the ten biggest clones make up roughly 8.8%. The sequenced material came from PBMCs or T cells enriched from blood (not recorded which). The source is a woman aged 18 to 35 who had recovered from COVID-19.

The CDR3 DNA reads TGCGCCAGCAGCTTGGCACGGACAGGTCCCGGGGAGCTGTTTTTT. Translating gives CASSLARTGPGELFF. The V and J genes are TRBV5-1 and TRBJ2-2, with 7 bases fitting TRBD1. Unmatched junction bases numbered 5, after V lost 0 bases and J lost 6 bases. The CDR3 spans 15 residues. CDR1 and CDR2 (germline): SGHRS, YFSETQ. Full variable domain (rest looked up from reference TRBV5-1 and TRBJ2-2): KAGVTQTPRYLIKTRGQQVTLSCSPISGHRSVSWYQQTPGQGLQFLFEYFSETQRNKGNFPGRFSGRQFSNSRSEMNVSTLELGDSALYLCASSLARTGPGELFFGEGSRLTVL.

This chain connects TRBV2 to TRBJ2-7; 8 bases match TRBD2. The CDR3 is 15 residues long. CDR1 is SNHLY and CDR2 is FYNNEI in the germline V gene. Trimming cost V 7 bases and J 5 bases; bases outside gene matches: 13. This chain's CDR3 is CASTLLGGAGDEQYF. As DNA, the CDR3 is TGTGCCAGCACCCTATTGGGGGGAGCGGGAGACGAGCAGTACTTC.

The table lists this clone with a few counts. The chain joins TRBV4-1 to TRBJ1-3; D remains unclear. V lost 0 bases and J 8 bases, leaving 11 bases between the germline ends. Germline V gene data show CDR1 as MGHRA and CDR2 as YSYEKL. The CDR3 contains 14 residues. The CDR3 DNA sequence: TGCGCCAGCAGCCAAGAACGGTCCATAGACACCATATATTTT. Protein: CASSQERSIDTIYF.

The chain is built from TRBV18 and TRBJ2-7, with TRBD1 matching 8 bases. V dropped 3 bases and J dropped 5; count of bases not matched to a gene: 6. The CDR3 is 14 amino acids. CDR1 and CDR2 (germline): KGHSH, LQKENI. The CDR3: CASSPGQGVNEQYF. DNA of the CDR3: TGTGCCAGCTCACCCGGACAGGGCGTAAACGAGCAGTACTTC.

The chain employs TRBV7-9 and TRBJ2-5, with a possible D match to TRBD2 (6 bases). The V gene lost 0 bases and the J gene lost 6 bases, with 8 bases spanning the gap. Germline V lookup: CDR1 SEHNR, CDR2 FQNEAQ (reference sequence). This CDR3 spans 13 amino acids. CDR3: CASSLAGGKTQYF. CDR3 sequence (DNA): TGTGCCAGCAGCTTAGCGGGGGGAAAGACCCAGTACTTC.

V gene TRBV7-9 combines with J gene TRBJ2-2; D is perhaps TRBD1 (5 bases). Germline-derived CDR1 and CDR2 are SEHNR and FQNEAQ (reference sequence). The CDR3 is 13 residues long. Trimming pared 3 bases from V and 6 bases from J, leaving 8 bases between. The CDR3, as DNA: TGTGCCAGCAGCTTTGGGGCAGCCGGGGAGCTGTTTTTT. This codes for CASSFGAAGELFF.

This clone showed up just once. The V gene is TRBV19, the J gene TRBJ2-5; 7 positions match TRBD2. The CDR3 is 15 residues long. Germline CDR1 is LNHDA and CDR2 is SQIVND (reference sequence). With V trimmed by 5 bases and J by 2 bases, 8 bases remained unmatched. In nucleotides, the CDR3 is TGTGCCAGTAGTTTGTTCGGGCGGGGGCAAGAGACCCAGTACTTC. Encoded protein: CASSLFGRGQETQYF.

This chain uses TRBV4-1 with TRBJ2-7; no firm D call. CDR3 length: 13 amino acids. Per germline, CDR1 MGHRA and CDR2 YSYEKL. V shed 1 base and J shed 3 bases, with 7 bases lying between them. The CDR3 is CASSQAVDYEQYF. The CDR3 DNA is TGCGCCAGCAGCCAAGCGGTTGACTACGAGCAGTACTTC.

V is TRBV5-4 and J is TRBJ2-7; weak D call: TRBD2 (6 bases). The CDR3 loop spans 14 amino acids. Trimming left V 0 bases short and J 0 bases short, with 7 bases between. The germline V gene encodes CDR1 SGHNT and CDR2 YYREEE (reference sequence). The CDR3 nucleotides are TGTGCCAGCAGCTTGGGACTAGACTCCTACGAGCAGTACTTC. Encoded protein: CASSLGLDSYEQYF.

The chain has TRBV5-1 and TRBJ2-7; D is uncertain. Trimming left V 1 base short and J 0 bases short, with 8 bases between. Germline V CDR1 and CDR2: SGHRS, YFSETQ. This CDR3 comprises 14 residues. CDR3: CASSLNGGSYEQYF. The CDR3 DNA is TGCGCCAGCAGCTTGAACGGTGGCTCCTACGAGCAGTACTTC.

The J gene is TRBJ2-7, the V gene TRBV19; D perhaps matches TRBD1 (5 bases). Germline lookup yields CDR1 LNHDA and CDR2 SQIVND (reference sequence). The CDR3 is made up of 13 amino acids. V gave up 3 bases and J gave up 4 bases, with 10 bases separating them. CDR3 amino acids: CASSMGQVYEQYF. In DNA form, the CDR3 reads TGTGCCAGTAGTATGGGGCAGGTATACGAGCAGTACTTC.

Notes on this clone: Other nucleotide sequences in the sample specify the same CDR3. This sequence joins TRBV11-2 and TRBJ2-5; TRBD1 matches 9 bases. The CDR3 runs to 14 residues. V trimming: 5 bases; J trimming: 3 bases; junction bases outside the gene matches: 4. Germline V gives CDR1 SGHAT, CDR2 FQNNGV. As DNA, the CDR3 is TGTGCCAGCAGCCCGGGACAGGGAAAAGAGACCCAGTACTTC. It translates to CASSPGQGKETQYF.

The V call is TRBV5-1, the J call TRBJ1-2, with TRBD1 identical over 12 bases. CDR1 and CDR2 (germline): SGHRS, YFSETQ. V was clipped by 3 bases and J by 7 bases; unmatched bases: 10. This CDR3 region has 16 residues. CDR3 residues: CASSSPGTGGISGYTF. The DNA for the CDR3 is TGCGCCAGCAGCTCGCCCGGGACAGGGGGCATCTCTGGCTACACCTTC.

This clone was recorded only once. The V gene is TRBV6-4, the J gene TRBJ2-2, with no clear D. This CDR3 is built from 16 residues. CDR1 is MRHNA, CDR2 SNTAGT, per germline. Trimming stripped 7 bases from V and 1 base from J, with 16 bases between. The CDR3 coding sequence is TGTGCCAGCAAGACCCGGTATACAGTGAACACCGGGGAGCTGTTTTTT. It yields the protein CASKTRYTVNTGELFF.

The V and J genes are TRBV14 and TRBJ1-3; D ambiguous. The CDR3 has 17 amino acids. The germline V gene encodes CDR1 SGHDN and CDR2 FVKESK. Trimming removed 1 base from V and 3 bases from J, with 16 bases in between. In nucleotides, the CDR3 is TGTGCCAGCAGCCAAGGTCGCCCTTTGGGAGTTGGAAACACCATATATTTT. Translating gives CASSQGRPLGVGNTIYF.